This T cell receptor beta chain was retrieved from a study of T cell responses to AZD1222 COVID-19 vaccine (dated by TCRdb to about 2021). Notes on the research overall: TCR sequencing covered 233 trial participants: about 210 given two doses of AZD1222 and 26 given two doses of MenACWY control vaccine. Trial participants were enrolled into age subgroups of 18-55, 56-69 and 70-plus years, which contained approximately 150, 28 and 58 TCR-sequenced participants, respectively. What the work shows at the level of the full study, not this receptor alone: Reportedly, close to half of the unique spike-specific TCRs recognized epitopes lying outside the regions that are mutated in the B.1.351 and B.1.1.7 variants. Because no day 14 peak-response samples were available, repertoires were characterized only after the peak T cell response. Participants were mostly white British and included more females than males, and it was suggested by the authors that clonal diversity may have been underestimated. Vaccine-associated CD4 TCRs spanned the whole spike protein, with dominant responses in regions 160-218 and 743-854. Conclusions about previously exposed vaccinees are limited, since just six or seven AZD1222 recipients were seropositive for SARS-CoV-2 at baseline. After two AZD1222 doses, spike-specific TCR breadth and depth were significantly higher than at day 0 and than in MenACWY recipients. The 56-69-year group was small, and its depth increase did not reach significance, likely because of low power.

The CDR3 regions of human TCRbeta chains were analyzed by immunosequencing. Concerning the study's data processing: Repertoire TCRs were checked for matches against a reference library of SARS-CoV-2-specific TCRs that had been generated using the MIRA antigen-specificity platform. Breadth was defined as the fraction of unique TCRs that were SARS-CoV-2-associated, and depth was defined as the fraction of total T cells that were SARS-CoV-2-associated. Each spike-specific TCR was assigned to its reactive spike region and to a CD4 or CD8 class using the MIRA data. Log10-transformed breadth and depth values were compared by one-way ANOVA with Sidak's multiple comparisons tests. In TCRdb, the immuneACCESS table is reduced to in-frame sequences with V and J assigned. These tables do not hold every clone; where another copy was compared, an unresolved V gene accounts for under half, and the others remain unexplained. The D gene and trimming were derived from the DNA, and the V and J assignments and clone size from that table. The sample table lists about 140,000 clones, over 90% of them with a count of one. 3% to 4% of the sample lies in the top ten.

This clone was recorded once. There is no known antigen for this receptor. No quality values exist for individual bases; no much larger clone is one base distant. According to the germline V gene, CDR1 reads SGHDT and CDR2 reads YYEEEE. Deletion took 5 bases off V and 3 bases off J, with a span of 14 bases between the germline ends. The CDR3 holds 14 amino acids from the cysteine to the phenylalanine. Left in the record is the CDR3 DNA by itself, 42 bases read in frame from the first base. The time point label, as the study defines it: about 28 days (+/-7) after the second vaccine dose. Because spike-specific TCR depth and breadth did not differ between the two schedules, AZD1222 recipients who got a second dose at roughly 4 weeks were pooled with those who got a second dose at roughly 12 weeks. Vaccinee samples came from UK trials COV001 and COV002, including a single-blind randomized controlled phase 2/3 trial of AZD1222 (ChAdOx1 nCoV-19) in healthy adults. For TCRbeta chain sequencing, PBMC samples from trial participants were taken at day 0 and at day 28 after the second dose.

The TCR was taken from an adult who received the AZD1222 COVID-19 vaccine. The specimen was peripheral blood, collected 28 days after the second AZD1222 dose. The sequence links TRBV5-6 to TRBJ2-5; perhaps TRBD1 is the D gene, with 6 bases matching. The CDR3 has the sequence CASRPTGREETQYF. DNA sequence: TGTGCCAGCAGACCAACAGGGCGCGAAGAGACCCAGTACTTC.